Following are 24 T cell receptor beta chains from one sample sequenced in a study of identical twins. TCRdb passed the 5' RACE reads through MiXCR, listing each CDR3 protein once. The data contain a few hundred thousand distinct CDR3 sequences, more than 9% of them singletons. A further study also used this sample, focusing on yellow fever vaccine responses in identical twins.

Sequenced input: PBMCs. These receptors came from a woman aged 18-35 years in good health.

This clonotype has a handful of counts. CDR3 in amino acids: CSVGGSGTANTEAFF. In DNA, the CDR3 is TGCAGCGTTGGGGGTTCCGGGACAGCGAACACTGAAGCTTTCTTT. The V call is TRBV29-1, the J call TRBJ1-1, with TRBD1 matching 7 bases. CDR3 size: 15 residues. CDR1 and CDR2 from the germline V gene are SQVTM and ANQGSEA. Trimming at V came to 4 bases and at J to 1 base, leaving 9 bases not matched to a gene.

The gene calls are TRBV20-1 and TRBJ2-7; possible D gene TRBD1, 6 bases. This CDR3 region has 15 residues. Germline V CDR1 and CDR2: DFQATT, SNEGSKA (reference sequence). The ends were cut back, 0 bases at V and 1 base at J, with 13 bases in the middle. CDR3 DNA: TGCAGTGCTAGAGAGATCGGACAGACTTCCTACGAGCAGTACTTC. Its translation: CSAREIGQTSYEQYF.

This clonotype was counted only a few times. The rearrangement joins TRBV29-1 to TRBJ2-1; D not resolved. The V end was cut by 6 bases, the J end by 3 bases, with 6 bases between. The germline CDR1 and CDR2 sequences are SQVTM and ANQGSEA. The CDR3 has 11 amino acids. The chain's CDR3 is CSVGRYNEQFF. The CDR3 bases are TGCAGCGTAGGACGCTACAATGAGCAGTTCTTC.

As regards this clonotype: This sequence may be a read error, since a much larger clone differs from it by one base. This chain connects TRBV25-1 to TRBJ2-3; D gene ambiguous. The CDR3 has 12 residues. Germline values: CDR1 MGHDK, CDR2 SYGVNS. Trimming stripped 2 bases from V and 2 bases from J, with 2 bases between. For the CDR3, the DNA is TGTGCCAGCAGTGAAGTCACAGATACGCAGTATTTT. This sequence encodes CASSEVTDTQYF.

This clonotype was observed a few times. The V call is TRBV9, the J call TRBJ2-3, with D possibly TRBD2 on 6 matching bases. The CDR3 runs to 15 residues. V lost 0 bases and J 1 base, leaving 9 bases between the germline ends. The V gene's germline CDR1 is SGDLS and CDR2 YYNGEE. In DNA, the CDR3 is TGTGCCAGCAGCGTAGATTGGGGGGGCACAGATACGCAGTATTTT. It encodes CASSVDWGGTDTQYF.

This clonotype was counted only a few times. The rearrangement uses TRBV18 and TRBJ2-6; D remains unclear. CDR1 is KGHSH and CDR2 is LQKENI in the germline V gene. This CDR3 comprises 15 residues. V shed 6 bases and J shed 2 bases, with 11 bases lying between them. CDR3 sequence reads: CASSQQATGANVLTF. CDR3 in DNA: TGTGCCAGCTCGCAGCAGGCTACTGGGGCCAACGTCCTGACTTTC.

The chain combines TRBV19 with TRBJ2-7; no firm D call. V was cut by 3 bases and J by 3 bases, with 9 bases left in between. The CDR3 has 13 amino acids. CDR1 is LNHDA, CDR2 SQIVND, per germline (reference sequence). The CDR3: CASSIRVYYEQYF. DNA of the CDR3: TGTGCCAGTAGTATTCGGGTCTACTACGAGCAGTACTTC.

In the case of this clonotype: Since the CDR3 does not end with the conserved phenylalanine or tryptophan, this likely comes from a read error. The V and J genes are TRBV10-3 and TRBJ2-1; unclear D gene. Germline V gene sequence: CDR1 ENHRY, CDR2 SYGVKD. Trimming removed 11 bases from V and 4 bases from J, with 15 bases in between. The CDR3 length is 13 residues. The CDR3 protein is CAATPATYNEQFI. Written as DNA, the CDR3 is TGTGCCGCCACGCCCGCCACTTACAATGAGCAGTTCATC.

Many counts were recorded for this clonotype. The CDR3: CSASGVGSTDTQYF. CDR3 in DNA: TGCAGTGCTTCCGGGGTTGGGAGCACAGATACGCAGTATTTT. V and J are TRBV20-1 and TRBJ2-3; D possibly corresponds to TRBD2 (5 bases). CDR1 is DFQATT, CDR2 SNEGSKA, per germline (reference sequence). The CDR3 extends over 14 amino acids. V lost 5 bases and J 0 bases, leaving 12 bases between the germline ends.

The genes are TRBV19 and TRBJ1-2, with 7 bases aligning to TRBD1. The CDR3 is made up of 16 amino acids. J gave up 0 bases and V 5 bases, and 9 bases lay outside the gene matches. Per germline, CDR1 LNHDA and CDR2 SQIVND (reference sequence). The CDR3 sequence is CASSPWTGSTNYGYTF. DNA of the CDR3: TGTGCCAGTAGTCCGTGGACAGGATCAACTAACTATGGCTACACCTTC.

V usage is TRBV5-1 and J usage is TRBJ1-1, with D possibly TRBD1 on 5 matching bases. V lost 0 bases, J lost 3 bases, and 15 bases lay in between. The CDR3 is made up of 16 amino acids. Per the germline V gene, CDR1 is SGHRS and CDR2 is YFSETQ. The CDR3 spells CASSLDPYRSYTEAFF. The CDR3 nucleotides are TGCGCCAGCAGCTTGGACCCCTACAGGAGCTACACTGAAGCTTTCTTT.

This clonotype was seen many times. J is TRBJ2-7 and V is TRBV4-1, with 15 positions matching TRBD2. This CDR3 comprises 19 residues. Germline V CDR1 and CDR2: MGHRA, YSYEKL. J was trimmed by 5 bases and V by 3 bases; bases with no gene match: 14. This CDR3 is CASSHPGLAGGPNLDEQYF. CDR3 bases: TGCGCCAGCAGCCATCCAGGACTAGCGGGAGGGCCAAACCTAGACGAGCAGTACTTC.

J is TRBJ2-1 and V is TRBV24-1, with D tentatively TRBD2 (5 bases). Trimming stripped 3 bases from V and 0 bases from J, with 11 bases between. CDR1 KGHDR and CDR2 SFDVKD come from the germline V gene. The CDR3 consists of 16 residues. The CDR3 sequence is CATSDNEGSSYNEQFF. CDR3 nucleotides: TGTGCCACCAGTGATAACGAAGGGAGCTCCTACAATGAGCAGTTCTTC.

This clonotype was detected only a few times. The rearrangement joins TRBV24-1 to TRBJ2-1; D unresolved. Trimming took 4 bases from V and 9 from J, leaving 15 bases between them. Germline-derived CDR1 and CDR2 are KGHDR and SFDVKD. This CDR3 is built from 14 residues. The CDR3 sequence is CATSDRDNRVEQFF. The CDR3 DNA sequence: TGTGCCACCAGTGACCGCGACAATCGCGTTGAGCAGTTCTTC.

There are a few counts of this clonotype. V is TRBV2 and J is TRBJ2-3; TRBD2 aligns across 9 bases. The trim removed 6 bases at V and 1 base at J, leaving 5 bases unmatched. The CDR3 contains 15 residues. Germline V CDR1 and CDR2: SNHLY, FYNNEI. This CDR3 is CASSRTSAGTDTQYF. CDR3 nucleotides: TGTGCCAGCAGCCGGACTAGCGCGGGCACAGATACGCAGTATTTT.

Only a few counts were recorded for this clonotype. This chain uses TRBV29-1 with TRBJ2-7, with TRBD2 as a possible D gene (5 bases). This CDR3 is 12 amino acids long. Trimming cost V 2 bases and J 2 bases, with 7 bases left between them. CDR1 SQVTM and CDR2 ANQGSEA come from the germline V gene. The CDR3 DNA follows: TGCAGCGTTGAAATTAGCGCCTACGAGCAGTACTTC. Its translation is CSVEISAYEQYF.

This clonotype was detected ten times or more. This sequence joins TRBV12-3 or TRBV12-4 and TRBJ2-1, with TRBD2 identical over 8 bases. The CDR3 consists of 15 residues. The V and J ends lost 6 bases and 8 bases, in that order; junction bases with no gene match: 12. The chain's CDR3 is CASSPNSGRRDEQFF. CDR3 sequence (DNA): TGTGCCAGCAGCCCCAACAGCGGGAGACGGGATGAGCAGTTCTTC.

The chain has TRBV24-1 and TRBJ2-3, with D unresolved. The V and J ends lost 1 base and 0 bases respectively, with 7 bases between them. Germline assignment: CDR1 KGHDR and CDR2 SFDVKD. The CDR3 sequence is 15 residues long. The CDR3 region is CATSDFGVSTDTQYF. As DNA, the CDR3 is TGTGCCACCAGTGATTTTGGGGTCAGCACAGATACGCAGTATTTT.

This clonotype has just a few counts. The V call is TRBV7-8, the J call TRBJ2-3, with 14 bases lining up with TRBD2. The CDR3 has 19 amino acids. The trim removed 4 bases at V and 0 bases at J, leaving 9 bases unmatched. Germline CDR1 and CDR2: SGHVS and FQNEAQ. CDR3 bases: TGTGCCAGCAGCTCGGCCGGGACTAGCGGGGGCGTTAGCACAGATACGCAGTATTTT. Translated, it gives CASSSAGTSGGVSTDTQYF.

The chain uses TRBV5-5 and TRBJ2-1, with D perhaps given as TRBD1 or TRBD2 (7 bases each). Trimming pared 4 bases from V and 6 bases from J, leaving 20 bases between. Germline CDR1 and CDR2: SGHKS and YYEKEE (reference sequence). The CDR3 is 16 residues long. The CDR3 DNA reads TGTGCCAGCAGCGGGGGGGGGGACAGCCCCCGCAATGAGCAGTTCTTC. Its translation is CASSGGGDSPRNEQFF.

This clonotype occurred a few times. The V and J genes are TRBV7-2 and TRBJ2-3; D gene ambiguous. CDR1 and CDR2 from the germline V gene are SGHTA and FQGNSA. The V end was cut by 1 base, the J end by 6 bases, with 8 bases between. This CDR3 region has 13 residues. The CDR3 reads CASSLDMADTQYF. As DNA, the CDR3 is TGTGCCAGCAGCTTAGATATGGCGGATACGCAGTATTTT.

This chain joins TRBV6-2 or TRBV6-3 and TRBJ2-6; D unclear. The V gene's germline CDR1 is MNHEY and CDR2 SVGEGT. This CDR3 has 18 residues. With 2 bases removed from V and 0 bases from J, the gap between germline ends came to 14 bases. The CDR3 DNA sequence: TGTGCCAGCAGTTACGAAGCCGCTTCGTCCTCTGGGGCCAACGTCCTGACTTTC. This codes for CASSYEAASSSGANVLTF.

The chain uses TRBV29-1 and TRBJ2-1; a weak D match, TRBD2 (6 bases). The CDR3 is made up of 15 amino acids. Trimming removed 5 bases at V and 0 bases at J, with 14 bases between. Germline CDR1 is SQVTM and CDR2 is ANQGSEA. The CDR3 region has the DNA TGCAGCGTTTTTTTGGGGGGAAGCTCCTACAATGAGCAGTTCTTC. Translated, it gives CSVFLGGSSYNEQFF.

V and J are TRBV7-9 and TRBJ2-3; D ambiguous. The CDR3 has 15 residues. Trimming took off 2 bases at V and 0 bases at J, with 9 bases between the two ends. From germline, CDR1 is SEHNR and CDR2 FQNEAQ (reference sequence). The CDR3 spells CASSLLPTSTDTQYF. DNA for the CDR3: TGTGCCAGCAGCTTATTACCGACTAGCACAGATACGCAGTATTTT.